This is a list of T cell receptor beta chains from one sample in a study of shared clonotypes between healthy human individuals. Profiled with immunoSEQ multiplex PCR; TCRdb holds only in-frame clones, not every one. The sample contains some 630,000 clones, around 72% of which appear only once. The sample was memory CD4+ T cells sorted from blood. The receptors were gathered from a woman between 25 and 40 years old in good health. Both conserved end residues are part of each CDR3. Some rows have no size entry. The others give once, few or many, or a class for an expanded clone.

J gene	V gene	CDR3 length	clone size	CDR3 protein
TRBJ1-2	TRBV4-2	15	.	CASSPGQGTAFGYTF
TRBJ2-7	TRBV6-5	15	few	CASSYSGSKQNEQYF
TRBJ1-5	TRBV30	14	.	CAWSRQGRYQPQHF
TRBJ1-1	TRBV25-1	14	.	CASSGLGGAAEAFF
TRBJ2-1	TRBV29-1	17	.	CSVEKSAGVWGYNEQFF
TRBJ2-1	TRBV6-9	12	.	CAPNYRANEQFF
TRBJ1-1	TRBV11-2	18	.	CASPPGPPMGQMNTEAFF
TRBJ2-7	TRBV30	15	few	CAWSVWDASSYEQYF
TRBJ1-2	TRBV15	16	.	CATSRDIKGAGGGYTF
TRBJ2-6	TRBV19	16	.	CASSKVMSSGANVLTF
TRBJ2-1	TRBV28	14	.	CASRPWDDHNEQFF
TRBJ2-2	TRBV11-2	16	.	CASRRSDRGSSGELFF
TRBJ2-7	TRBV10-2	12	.	CASSEGRPEQYF
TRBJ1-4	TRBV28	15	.	CASSLLPVHYEKLFF
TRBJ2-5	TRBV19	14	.	CASSTQGRPETQYF
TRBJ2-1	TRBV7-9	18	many	CASSLEVGGTGISAEQFF
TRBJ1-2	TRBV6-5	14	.	CASTPDRGLRGYTF
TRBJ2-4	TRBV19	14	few	CASSIVASGRVQYF
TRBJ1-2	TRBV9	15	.	CASSVDGSTDYGYTF
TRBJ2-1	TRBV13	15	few	CASSFYGRRMNEQFF
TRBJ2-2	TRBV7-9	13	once	CASSLGGWGELFF
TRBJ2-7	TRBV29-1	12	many	CSGSTSSGEQYF
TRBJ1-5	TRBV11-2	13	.	CASSFNYNQPQHF
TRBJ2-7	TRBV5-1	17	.	CASSLAVTPGLSDEQYF
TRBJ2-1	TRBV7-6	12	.	CAIGLAHNEQFF
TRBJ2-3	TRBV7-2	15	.	CASSPGQPGTDTQYF
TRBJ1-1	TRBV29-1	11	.	CSVEWANQAFF
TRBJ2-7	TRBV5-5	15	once	CARIMVWAAPYEQYF
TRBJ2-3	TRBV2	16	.	CASTPQLAGVTDTQYF
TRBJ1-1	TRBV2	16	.	CASNYQGRKANTEAFF
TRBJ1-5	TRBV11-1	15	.	CASTTLRFYNQPQHF
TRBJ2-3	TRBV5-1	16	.	CASSLATDGGTDTQYF
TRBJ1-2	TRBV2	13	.	CASSATRDSGYTF
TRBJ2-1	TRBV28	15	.	CASSHRTSGRDEQFF
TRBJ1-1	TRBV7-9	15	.	CASSPRLTGNTEAFF
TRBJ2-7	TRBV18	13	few	CASSPGGTYEQYF
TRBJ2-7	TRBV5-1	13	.	CASSLSYRMEQYF
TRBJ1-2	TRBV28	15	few	CASSHPYLGVRGYTF
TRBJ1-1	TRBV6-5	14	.	CASSSLGENTEAFF
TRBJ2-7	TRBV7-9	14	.	CASSLFGGKREQYF
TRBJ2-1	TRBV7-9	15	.	CASSQRGASVHEQFF
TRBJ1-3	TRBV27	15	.	CASSPSWGYGNTIYF
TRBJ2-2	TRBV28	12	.	CASSLLTGELFF
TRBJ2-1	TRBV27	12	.	CASSLRTGSKFF
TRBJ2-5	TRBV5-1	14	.	CASSVGTLGETQYF
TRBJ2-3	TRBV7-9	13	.	CASSFGNTDTQYF
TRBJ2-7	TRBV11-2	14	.	CASSLAVQGYEQYF
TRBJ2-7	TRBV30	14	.	CASLTAGRLNEQYF
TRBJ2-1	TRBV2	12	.	CAGETGGNEQFF
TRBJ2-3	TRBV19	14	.	CASTRTRTTDTQYF
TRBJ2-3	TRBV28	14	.	CASRTGGITDTQYF
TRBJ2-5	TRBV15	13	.	CATSRDIGGTQYF
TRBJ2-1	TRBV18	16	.	CASSPPSGAQYNEQFF